The rows below give T cell receptor beta chains drawn from one sample of a study of blood T cells in healthy people across ages. MiXCR, run by TCRdb on the 5' RACE reads, gives a single entry per CDR3 protein. The table lists over 1.5 million distinct CDR3 sequences, roughly 50% of them singletons. Sequenced material: blood. These TCRs come from a woman aged 40-49 years in good health. Each CDR3 is given with its conserved first and last residue. A D gene is named only where the DNA matches it firmly. Rows give clone size only sometimes, using once, few, many, or a class for an expanded clone.

j_gene: TRBJ2-3
abundance: .
v_gene: TRBV12-3/TRBV12-4
d_gene: .
CDR3nt: TGTGCCAGCAGTTTATCGGGGTCGCGCACAGATACGCAGTATTTT
CDR3aa: CASSLSGSRTDTQYF

j_gene: TRBJ2-1
abundance: .
v_gene: TRBV6-2/TRBV6-3
d_gene: .
CDR3nt: TGTGCCAGCAGTTACGAGGTCTTAAATGAGCAGTTCTTC
CDR3aa: CASSYEVLNEQFF

j_gene: TRBJ1-2
abundance: few
v_gene: TRBV7-2
d_gene: .
CDR3nt: TGTGCCAGCAGCACCCGCGGGGGGAACTATGGCTACACCTTC
CDR3aa: CASSTRGGNYGYTF

j_gene: TRBJ2-3
abundance: few
v_gene: TRBV6-2/TRBV6-3
d_gene: .
CDR3nt: TGTGCCAGCAGTCCGAGGACACTACAGGCAGATACGCAGTATTTT
CDR3aa: CASSPRTLQADTQYF

j_gene: TRBJ1-2
abundance: .
v_gene: TRBV11-2
d_gene: .
CDR3nt: TGTGCCAGCAGCCCGGGCCTACTCCGCTATGACTACACCTTC
CDR3aa: CASSPGLLRYDYTF

j_gene: TRBJ2-7
abundance: once
v_gene: TRBV6-1
d_gene: TRBD1
CDR3nt: TGTGCCAGCCGGACAGGGAGGAGCTCCTACGAGCAGTACTTC
CDR3aa: CASRTGRSSYEQYF

j_gene: TRBJ2-3
abundance: .
v_gene: TRBV20-1
d_gene: .
CDR3nt: TGCAGTAATACACAGGGTAGGACAGATACGCAGTATTTT
CDR3aa: CSNTQGRTDTQYF

j_gene: TRBJ2-1
abundance: .
v_gene: TRBV12-3/TRBV12-4
d_gene: TRBD2
CDR3nt: TGTGCCAGCAGCAAACGGGGGGGCCTGTACAATGAGCAGTTCTTC
CDR3aa: CASSKRGGLYNEQFF

j_gene: TRBJ2-5
abundance: .
v_gene: TRBV9
d_gene: .
CDR3nt: TGTGCCAGCTCTCCAGGGGGAGGGGTCATAAGGGAGACCCAGTACTTC
CDR3aa: CASSPGGGVIRETQYF

j_gene: TRBJ2-1
abundance: .
v_gene: TRBV6-2/TRBV6-3
d_gene: .
CDR3nt: TGTGCCAGCAGTTACCTCGAGTCGGTGCAGTTCTTC
CDR3aa: CASSYLESVQFF

j_gene: TRBJ2-7
abundance: .
v_gene: TRBV6-2/TRBV6-3
d_gene: .
CDR3nt: TGTGCCAGCAGTAACAGAGTCTCCTACGAGCAGTACTTC
CDR3aa: CASSNRVSYEQYF

j_gene: TRBJ2-2
abundance: .
v_gene: TRBV29-1
d_gene: TRBD2
CDR3nt: TGCAGCGCTGAGGGACTAGCGGGGAACACCGGGGAGCTGTTTTTT
CDR3aa: CSAEGLAGNTGELFF

j_gene: TRBJ1-2
abundance: few
v_gene: TRBV4-2
d_gene: .
CDR3nt: TGTGCCAGCAGCCAAGAAATGGTGACTGTTAACTATGGCTACACCTTC
CDR3aa: CASSQEMVTVNYGYTF

j_gene: TRBJ1-2
abundance: few
v_gene: TRBV27
d_gene: .
CDR3nt: TGTGCCAGCAGTTTCAATATCGGGAGCTATGGCTACACCTTC
CDR3aa: CASSFNIGSYGYTF

j_gene: TRBJ2-1
abundance: .
v_gene: TRBV5-5
d_gene: .
CDR3nt: TGTGCCAGCAGCTTGGGGGCAGCTAATCCATCCCAGCAGTTCTTC
CDR3aa: CASSLGAANPSQQFF

j_gene: TRBJ2-3
abundance: .
v_gene: TRBV5-1
d_gene: .
CDR3nt: TGCGCCAGCAGCTTGTCGACGGCCGTACCCACAGATACGCAGTATTTT
CDR3aa: CASSLSTAVPTDTQYF

j_gene: TRBJ2-3
abundance: .
v_gene: TRBV6-2/TRBV6-3
d_gene: TRBD1
CDR3nt: TGTGCCAGCAGTTACAACCCCCTTAGGGGACAGGGACGAGATACGCAGTATTTT
CDR3aa: CASSYNPLRGQGRDTQYF

j_gene: TRBJ2-1
abundance: .
v_gene: TRBV18
d_gene: .
CDR3nt: TGTGCCAGCTCACCTACCGAGCCTAGCGCGTACAATGAGCAGTTCTTC
CDR3aa: CASSPTEPSAYNEQFF

j_gene: TRBJ1-6
abundance: .
v_gene: TRBV20-1
d_gene: .
CDR3nt: TGCAGTGCCGGGGCGGGACCGAGGTATTCACCCCTCCACTTT
CDR3aa: CSAGAGPRYSPLHF

j_gene: TRBJ1-4
abundance: .
v_gene: TRBV4-3
d_gene: .
CDR3nt: TGCGCCAGCAGCCAGGCTCCTGAGAATGAAAAACTGTTTTTT
CDR3aa: CASSQAPENEKLFF

j_gene: TRBJ1-6
abundance: .
v_gene: TRBV27
d_gene: .
CDR3nt: TGTGCCAGCAGTCAGGATTACTCCTATAATTCACCCCTCCACTTT
CDR3aa: CASSQDYSYNSPLHF

j_gene: TRBJ2-5
abundance: few
v_gene: TRBV12-5
d_gene: .
CDR3nt: TGTGCTAGTGCCACGGGACACTACCCAGAGACCCAGTACTTC
CDR3aa: CASATGHYPETQYF

j_gene: TRBJ2-5
abundance: .
v_gene: TRBV19
d_gene: .
CDR3nt: TGTGCCAGTAGTTCCTCACCGGGGCTCGTGGAGACCCAGTACTTC
CDR3aa: CASSSSPGLVETQYF

j_gene: TRBJ2-7
abundance: once
v_gene: TRBV7-2
d_gene: .
CDR3nt: TGTGCCAGCAGCTTAGTATTAGCCAGGGTGGCGTACTTC
CDR3aa: CASSLVLARVAYF

j_gene: TRBJ2-3
abundance: few
v_gene: TRBV4-3
d_gene: TRBD2
CDR3nt: TGCGCCAGCAGCCAGAATAGCGGGGGGGCAGATACGCAGTATTTT
CDR3aa: CASSQNSGGADTQYF

j_gene: TRBJ2-1
abundance: .
v_gene: TRBV9
d_gene: .
CDR3nt: TGTGCCAGCAGCGTAGCTACCCATACCAATGAGCAGTTCTTC
CDR3aa: CASSVATHTNEQFF

j_gene: TRBJ2-3
abundance: .
v_gene: TRBV12-5
d_gene: .
CDR3nt: TGTGCTAGTGGTTTGGGCGACGGTTCTAGCACAGATACGCAGTATTTT
CDR3aa: CASGLGDGSSTDTQYF

j_gene: TRBJ1-2
abundance: few
v_gene: TRBV20-1
d_gene: TRBD1
CDR3nt: TGCAGTGCCCAGCCAGGGGGAGGCCCCAACTATGGCTACACCTTC
CDR3aa: CSAQPGGGPNYGYTF

j_gene: TRBJ2-5
abundance: .
v_gene: TRBV9
d_gene: .
CDR3nt: TGTGCCAGCAGTGACGGTACAGGACGGGCCCAGTACTTC
CDR3aa: CASSDGTGRAQYF